This TCR beta chain was identified during a study of OX40 agonist ivuxolimab in advanced cancers. Study information: Three dose-escalation patients had partial responses: one with hepatocellular carcinoma and two with cutaneous melanoma. The study, taken as a whole, reports: With doses of 0.1 to 3.0 mg/kg, CD4+ and CD8+ blood T cells had undergone clonal expansion by week 6. The mean number of expanded clones was higher in CD8+ T cells than in CD4+.

This table comes from immunoSEQ multiplex PCR, and its TCRdb copy is limited to in-frame clones, with some not included. The table has about 89,000 clones, just over 85% seen once. Note on this clone: No antigen is known for it.

Germline loops: CDR1 SGHNT, CDR2 YENEEA. V was pared by 0 bases and J by 13 bases, with 10 bases between. This CDR3 comprises 12 residues. The sequencing here drew on CD4+ or CD8+ T cells sorted from blood, taken in a trial of the OX40 agonist ivuxolimab. This sequence was found in an adult with an advanced solid tumor such as melanoma, head and neck, liver or kidney cancer. The chain is built from TRBV11-3 and TRBJ2-4; D remains ambiguous. The CDR3 region is CASSLDGTEQYF. The CDR3 nucleotides read TGTGCCAGCAGCTTAGATGGTACTGAACAGTACTTC.